A selection of T cell receptor beta chains follows, all from one sample in a study of memory CD4+ T cells and cytomegalovirus serostatus. Sequencing was performed with immunoSEQ multiplex PCR; in TCRdb, only in-frame clones are kept and a portion is missing. The sample lists around 53,000 clones, around four fifths occurring once. Sample: memory CD4+ T cells from blood. All receptors derive from an adult in good health and CMV-seropositive. Each CDR3 is given with its conserved first and last residue. The order of the fields is clone size, D gene, J gene, V gene, CDR3 protein, CDR3 DNA. A D gene is named only where the DNA matches it firmly. Size values are once, few and many counts, or a class for expanded clones, and some rows have none.

>-|-|TRBJ1-4|TRBV18
CASSPHRGIPNEKLFF
TGTGCCAGCTCACCTCATCGAGGAATCCCTAATGAAAAACTGTTTTTT
>once|TRBD1|TRBJ1-3|TRBV5-1
CASSLGRGLTGNTIYF
TGCGCCAGCAGCTTGGGCAGGGGGCTAACTGGAAACACCATATATTTT
>-|-|TRBJ1-3|TRBV6-5
CASTLTIGNTIYF
TGTGCCAGCACCCTGACGATCGGAAACACCATATATTTT
>-|-|TRBJ2-1|TRBV9
CASSVGARDEQFF
TGTGCCAGCAGCGTAGGTGCCCGCGATGAGCAGTTCTTC
>-|-|TRBJ1-2|TRBV28
CASSYWARGYTF
TGTGCCAGCAGTTATTGGGCGCGGGGCTACACCTTC
>-|-|TRBJ2-3|TRBV7-2
CASRIESWSTDTQYF
TGTGCCAGCAGAATAGAGTCGTGGAGCACAGATACGCAGTATTTT
>-|-|TRBJ1-2|TRBV5-4
CASSDDRHYGYTF
TGTGCCAGCAGCGATGACAGGCACTATGGCTACACCTTC
>once|-|TRBJ1-1|TRBV21-1
CASSKGVGRAFF
TGTGCCAGCAGCAAAGGAGTGGGGAGAGCTTTCTTT
>once|TRBD1|TRBJ1-2|TRBV2
CASPPTRDRGLGYTF
TGTGCCAGTCCCCCCACCCGGGACAGGGGGCTTGGCTACACCTTC
>-|TRBD1|TRBJ1-4|TRBV28
CASSARTGAGEKLFF
TGTGCCAGCAGTGCCCGGACAGGGGCGGGTGAAAAACTGTTTTTT
>-|TRBD1|TRBJ1-5|TRBV6-6
CASSPGGGSNQPQHF
TGTGCCAGCAGTCCAGGGGGCGGCAGCAATCAGCCCCAGCATTTT
>-|-|TRBJ1-2|TRBV2
CASSAGAYYGYTF
TGTGCCAGCAGTGCGGGGGCTTACTATGGCTACACCTTC
>-|TRBD2|TRBJ2-7|TRBV27
CASSSSGSGGYEQYF
TGTGCCAGCAGCTCCTCAGGGAGCGGGGGCTACGAGCAGTACTTC
>-|-|TRBJ1-1|TRBV19
CASSMSRGAKNTEAFF
TGTGCCAGTAGTATGTCTCGGGGGGCGAAGAACACTGAAGCTTTCTTT
>-|-|TRBJ2-5|TRBV30
CAWSRSAGETQYF
TGTGCCTGGAGTCGGTCTGCGGGGGAGACCCAGTACTTC
>-|-|TRBJ1-3|TRBV7-9
CASSYARQGGNTIYF
TGTGCCAGCAGCTATGCCCGGCAGGGTGGAAACACCATATATTTT
>-|-|TRBJ1-3|TRBV10-3
CAIGAEAPGNTIYF
TGTGCCATCGGCGCAGAGGCCCCTGGAAACACCATATATTTT
>-|-|TRBJ1-5|TRBV5-1
CASSPDGTVNSNQPQHF
TGCGCCAGCAGCCCGGATGGGACGGTAAATAGCAATCAGCCCCAGCATTTT
>-|TRBD1|TRBJ1-5|TRBV6-1
CANRDSCQPQHF
TGTGCCAACAGGGACAGTTGTCAGCCCCAGCATTTT
>-|-|TRBJ2-5|TRBV7-6
CASSFQSRTLGTQYF
TGTGCCAGCAGCTTCCAGTCCCGGACCCTCGGGACCCAGTACTTC
>-|TRBD1|TRBJ1-2|TRBV25-1
CASSPPGQGFSNYGYTF
TGTGCCAGCAGTCCCCCGGGACAGGGATTCTCTAACTATGGCTACACCTTC
>-|-|TRBJ1-2|TRBV10-3
CAMLGRDGRGYTF
TGTGCCATGCTCGGCAGGGATGGTCGTGGCTACACCTTC
>-|-|TRBJ1-2|TRBV6-1
CASSESMGGGYTF
TGTGCCAGCAGTGAATCGATGGGAGGAGGCTACACCTTC
>-|TRBD2|TRBJ2-7|TRBV28
CASSRPQRGEREQYF
TGTGCCAGCAGCCGCCCTCAGCGGGGGGAGCGGGAGCAGTACTTC
>-|TRBD2|TRBJ2-2|TRBV9
CASSPISSGGTGELFF
TGTGCCAGCAGCCCTATATCTAGCGGGGGCACCGGGGAGCTGTTTTTT
>-|TRBD2|TRBJ2-1|TRBV5-1
CASSFSGLAGGGLNEQFF
TGCGCCAGCAGCTTTTCGGGACTAGCGGGAGGGGGGTTGAATGAGCAGTTCTTC
>-|-|TRBJ1-2|TRBV6-1
CASSEYGGPRTNYGYTF
TGTGCCAGCAGTGAATACGGGGGTCCTAGGACTAACTATGGCTACACCTTC
>once|-|TRBJ2-2|TRBV21-1
CASSKEVGGRTLAGVNTGELFF
TGTGCCAGCAGCAAAGAGGTGGGGGGGCGAACCCTAGCGGGAGTAAACACCGGGGAGCTGTTTTTT
>-|-|TRBJ2-5|TRBV30
CAWRGGIGTQYF
TGTGCCTGGAGGGGGGGCATCGGGACCCAGTACTTC
>-|TRBD2|TRBJ2-1|TRBV7-3
CASSLRGSGGLYNEQFF
TGTGCCAGCAGCTTACGGGGTAGCGGGGGCCTTTACAATGAGCAGTTCTTC
>-|-|TRBJ2-3|TRBV6-5
CASSTTRSTDTQYF
TGTGCCAGCAGTACGACCAGGAGCACAGATACGCAGTATTTT
>-|-|TRBJ2-1|TRBV5-6
CASSLGGLPLSYNEQFF
TGTGCCAGCAGCTTGGGGGGCCTACCACTTTCCTACAATGAGCAGTTCTTC
>-|-|TRBJ1-1|TRBV6-4
CASSDSSVGTEAFF
TGTGCCAGCAGTGACTCGTCAGTGGGGACTGAAGCTTTCTTT
>-|-|TRBJ1-1|TRBV28
CASSPSRDAFF
TGTGCCAGCAGCCCCTCGCGGGACGCTTTCTTT
>-|-|TRBJ1-1|TRBV10-3
CAIRDMNTEAFF
TGTGCCATCAGAGATATGAACACTGAAGCTTTCTTT
>-|-|TRBJ1-4|TRBV5-1
CASSLGTRGEKLFF
TGCGCCAGCAGCTTGGGGACCCGGGGCGAAAAACTGTTTTTT
>-|-|TRBJ2-5|TRBV7-3
CASSRGLQETQYF
TGTGCCAGCAGCCGGGGCCTCCAAGAGACCCAGTACTTC
>-|-|TRBJ1-5|TRBV6-1
CASSEPGLRLDQPQHF
TGTGCCAGCAGTGAGCCAGGGTTACGTCTCGATCAGCCCCAGCATTTT
>-|-|TRBJ1-5|TRBV9
CASSVDSRNQPQHF
TGTGCCAGCAGCGTAGACAGTAGGAATCAGCCCCAGCATTTT
>-|-|TRBJ1-3|TRBV9
CASSVGVNPTGNTIYF
TGTGCCAGCAGCGTAGGAGTGAACCCCACTGGAAACACCATATATTTT
>once|-|TRBJ2-1|TRBV7-8
CASSWDGQKHNEQFF
TGTGCCAGCAGCTGGGATGGACAGAAACACAATGAGCAGTTCTTC
>few|-|TRBJ2-7|TRBV11-2
CASSPIGGAPSYEQYF
TGTGCCAGCAGCCCCATTGGGGGAGCCCCTTCCTACGAGCAGTACTTC
>-|-|TRBJ2-7|TRBV12-5
CASANYEQYF
TGTGCTAGTGCCAACTACGAGCAGTACTTC